This paragraph reports one T cell receptor (beta chain). Study processing details: Nucleated cell number was recorded as an estimate derived from reference gene primer amplification. Assay used: immunoSEQ multiplex PCR; TCRdb lists only in-frame clones, some missing. V, J and clone size were drawn from that table, and D and trimming were deduced from the DNA. The sample includes under 150,000 clones, approximately 80% seen only once; the top ten take approximately 8.7%. The data originate from a study of blood T cell repertoires in COVID-19. About the study: The United States, Italy and Spain were the sources of the acute and convalescent COVID-19 samples. T cells, B-cell-depleted T cells, or PBMCs supplied cDNA or gDNA.

The CDR3 length is 15 residues. Germline-derived CDR1 and CDR2 are KGHSH and LQKENI. The J segment lost 1 base and the V segment lost 3 bases, leaving 0 bases of the junction unmatched. The sequence derives from a woman aged 55-69 years with active or convalescent COVID-19. The specimen sequenced was peripheral blood. V usage is TRBV18 and J usage is TRBJ2-4, with 10 bases identical to TRBD1. The CDR3: CASSPGQGAKNIQYF. The DNA of the CDR3 is TGTGCCAGCTCACCGGGACAGGGGGCCAAAAACATTCAGTACTTC.